These T cell receptor beta chains were read from a single sample in a study of T cells in tuberculosis. Generated by immunoSEQ multiplex PCR, the TCRdb table keeps only in-frame clones and is missing some. The data contain tens of thousands of clones, about 90% of them seen just once; the ten biggest clones take up more than 6.5%. Sequenced input: PBMCs. The receptors were sampled from a donor between 10 and 29 years old with latent tuberculosis or without tuberculosis infection. Some clones in this sample may be carry-over from other donors' samples. Each CDR3 is given with its conserved first and last residue.

V	J	CDR3
TRBV28	TRBJ2-2	CASSLRGRGAGELFF
TRBV5-1	TRBJ2-1	CASSGGTSGFSYNEQFF
TRBV5-1	TRBJ2-3	CASSFSALAGFTDTQYF
TRBV10-2	TRBJ2-1	CASSVAGDYNEQFF
TRBV28	TRBJ2-7	CASSLRYEQYF
TRBV27	TRBJ2-6	CATSLGDRGSNVLTF
TRBV5-1	TRBJ2-3	CASSPTYWGGQDTQYF
TRBV28	TRBJ2-7	CASSPGDREATEQYF
TRBV25-1	TRBJ1-2	CASSLPGGYGYTF
TRBV15	TRBJ1-4	CATSRDKGAEEKLFF
TRBV5-6	TRBJ2-7	CASSLGTGFYEQYF
TRBV9	TRBJ2-1	CASTRSASSYNEQFF
TRBV30	TRBJ1-5	CAWSVPRDRGRNQPQHF
TRBV6-5	TRBJ2-7	CASSYSISAYEQYF
TRBV5-3	TRBJ1-4	CARSPQDRTGMGEKLFF
TRBV27	TRBJ2-7	CASSPVTGETYEQYF
TRBV5-1	TRBJ2-3	CASSLLLADGADTQYF
TRBV11-2	TRBJ2-5	CASSLDRRERETQYF
TRBV5-4	TRBJ2-5	CASSLGAQETQYF
TRBV10-1	TRBJ1-5	CASSWGESEPQHF
TRBV12-5	TRBJ1-1	CASGSGGTEAFF
TRBV10-3	TRBJ2-1	CAISEVAWEQFF
TRBV13	TRBJ2-7	CASRFYGGYEQYF
TRBV4-1	TRBJ1-1	CASSPGQLNTEAFF
TRBV11-2	TRBJ1-4	CASSLDPGGGPLSEKLFF
TRBV19	TRBJ1-5	CASSIWGDREAQHF
TRBV10-3	TRBJ2-1	CAISEAGGRLEQFF
TRBV7-2	TRBJ1-3	CASSPRGEGARDTIYF
TRBV30	TRBJ2-3	CAWSVPGRDTQYF
TRBV11-2	TRBJ2-5	CASSPLLANQETQYF
TRBV6-5	TRBJ1-2	CASSYSPGSGYGYTF
TRBV7-7	TRBJ2-5	CASSLSQRNQETQYF
TRBV7-9	TRBJ2-7	CASSPIDRPSYEQYF
TRBV27	TRBJ2-6	CASSSLGTGPALKANVLTF